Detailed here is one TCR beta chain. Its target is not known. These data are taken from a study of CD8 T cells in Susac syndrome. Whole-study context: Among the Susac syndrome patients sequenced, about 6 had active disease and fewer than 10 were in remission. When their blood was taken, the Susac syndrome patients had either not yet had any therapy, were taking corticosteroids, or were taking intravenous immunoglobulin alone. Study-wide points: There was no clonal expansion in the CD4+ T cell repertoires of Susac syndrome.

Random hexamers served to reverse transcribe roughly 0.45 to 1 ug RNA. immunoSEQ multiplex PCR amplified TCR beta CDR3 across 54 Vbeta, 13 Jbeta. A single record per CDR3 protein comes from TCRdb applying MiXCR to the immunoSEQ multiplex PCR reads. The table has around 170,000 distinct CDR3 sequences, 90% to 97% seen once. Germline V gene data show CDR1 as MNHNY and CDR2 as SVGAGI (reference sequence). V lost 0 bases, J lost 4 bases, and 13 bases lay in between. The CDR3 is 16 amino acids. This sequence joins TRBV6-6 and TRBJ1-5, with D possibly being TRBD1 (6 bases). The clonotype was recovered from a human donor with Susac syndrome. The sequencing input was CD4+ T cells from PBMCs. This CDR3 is CASSYSPGVGNQPQHF. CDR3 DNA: TGTGCCAGCAGTTACTCCCCAGGGGTAGGGAATCAGCCCCAGCATTTT.